This is a list of T cell receptor beta chains from one sample in a study of tumor-infiltrating lymphocytes in primary liver carcinoma. MiXCR, run by TCRdb on the multiplex PCR reads, gives a single entry per CDR3 protein. The data hold approximately 320,000 distinct CDR3 sequences, with about 50% observed a single time. Sequenced: peripheral blood. All receptors come from a young woman with primary liver carcinoma and hepatitis B virus infection. Each CDR3 is given with its conserved first and last residue. The order of the fields is CDR3 length, V gene, D gene, clone size, J gene, CDR3 DNA, CDR3 protein. D genes are given only for firm matches. Part of the rows lack a size; the others show once, few, many or a class for expanded clones.

12	TRBV28	NA	NA	TRBJ1-2	TGTGCCAGCATGGTCGGTAGCTATGGCTACACCTTC	CASMVGSYGYTF
15	TRBV12-3/TRBV12-4	NA	few	TRBJ2-1	TGTGTCAGCAGCCTGACGGACGGATCCAACAATGAGCAGTTCTTC	CVSSLTDGSNNEQFF
16	TRBV7-8	TRBD1	NA	TRBJ1-2	TGTGCCAGCAGCAAAGAGGGGGCGTTAGCTAACTATGGCTACACCTTT	CASSKEGALANYGYTF
13	TRBV12-3/TRBV12-4	TRBD1	few	TRBJ1-2	TGTGCCAGCAGTCTACGGACAGGGGTCGGCTACACCTTC	CASSLRTGVGYTF
15	TRBV12-5	NA	NA	TRBJ1-5	TGTGCTAGTGGTTTGGAGGTAGGGGGCAATCAGCCCCAGCATTTT	CASGLEVGGNQPQHF
15	TRBV6-5	TRBD2	NA	TRBJ2-5	TGTGCCAACAGCAGGAGACTAGCGGGAGGTGGGACCCAGTACTTC	CANSRRLAGGGTQYF
15	TRBV11-2	TRBD2	NA	TRBJ2-1	TGTGCCAGCAGCCCGGGACTAGCGGGAGGGGATGAGCATTTTTTC	CASSPGLAGGDEHFF
12	TRBV6-1	TRBD2	NA	TRBJ2-7	TGTGCCAGCTGGGGCGGGGACTACGAGCGGTACTTC	CASWGGDYERYF
15	TRBV12-3/TRBV12-4	NA	many	TRBJ2-3	TGTGCCAGCAGTTTAGAGGGCGCTAGCACAGATACGCAGTATTTT	CASSLEGASTDTQYF
14	TRBV7-9	NA	few	TRBJ1-1	TGTGCCAGCAGCACCCGACGGGGGGGCACTGAAGCTTTCTTT	CASSTRRGGTEAFF
15	TRBV11-3	TRBD1	NA	TRBJ1-1	TGTGCCAGCGGCCACCGGGACAGGATGAACACTGAAACTTTCTTT	CASGHRDRMNTETFF
16	TRBV4-1	TRBD2	NA	TRBJ2-3	TGCGCCAGCAGCCAAGTACTAGCGGGAGCAGCATATACGCAGTATTTT	CASSQVLAGAAYTQYF
16	TRBV11-2	NA	NA	TRBJ1-5	TGTGCCAGTAGCCTACTAGCGGGAGCCACCACAGATACGCAGCATTTT	CASSLLAGATTDTQHF
13	TRBV28	NA	few	TRBJ2-7	TGTGCCAGCAGATCCCCAGGGTCCCACGAGCAGTACTTC	CASRSPGSHEQYF
13	TRBV28	TRBD1	NA	TRBJ2-7	TGTGCCAGCAGTTGGGACAGCGGTTACGAGCAGTACTTC	CASSWDSGYEQYF
13	TRBV7-8	TRBD1	NA	TRBJ1-5	TGTGCCTGCGGTCAGGGGGTCAATCAGCCCCAGCATTTT	CACGQGVNQPQHF
13	TRBV4-3	NA	NA	TRBJ1-6	TGCGCCACCAGCCAAGCACGGTACTCACCCCTCCACTTT	CATSQARYSPLHF
19	TRBV14	NA	NA	TRBJ2-3	TGTGCCAGCAGCCAAGATCCCAATCCGCCGCTAGCGCTCACAGATACGCAGTATTTT	CASSQDPNPPLALTDTQYF
16	TRBV6-2/TRBV6-3	NA	NA	TRBJ2-4	TGTGCCAGCAGTTATGAACCCGGACGAGCCAAAAACATTCAGTACTTC	CASSYEPGRAKNIQYF
12	TRBV11-3	NA	NA	TRBJ2-1	TGTGCCAGTAGGGGTCCGGGAAATGAGCATTTCTTC	CASRGPGNEHFF
16	TRBV11-1	TRBD2	NA	TRBJ2-5	TGTGCCGGCAGCCCAGTCCCACTAGCGGGAGTTGAGACCCAGTACTTC	CAGSPVPLAGVETQYF
13	TRBV11-3	NA	many	TRBJ1-1	TGTGCCAGCTCTACAGGGCTGGCGGCTGAAGCTTTCTTT	CASSTGLAAEAFF
14	TRBV6-2/TRBV6-3	TRBD2	few	TRBJ2-3	TGTGCCACCACGTGGGCAGCGGGAGGGGATACGCAGTATTTT	CATTWAAGGDTQYF
18	TRBV11-2	TRBD2	NA	TRBJ2-3	TGTGCCAGCACCCTAGGACTAGCGACCACGTCTAGCACAGATACGCAGTATTTT	CASTLGLATTSSTDTQYF
17	TRBV11-2	NA	many	TRBJ1-4	TGTGCCAGCAGTGGGCGCCGGGCAGTTGCAACTAATGAAAAACTGTTTTTT	CASSGRRAVATNEKLFF
14	TRBV11-2	NA	NA	TRBJ2-1	TGTGCCAGCAGCCCTTCCGGGATAGCCAATAAGCAGTTCTTC	CASSPSGIANKQFF
15	TRBV6-6	NA	NA	TRBJ1-1	TGTGCCAGCACCACCTTGATAGGGGGGAACACTGGAGCTTTCTTT	CASTTLIGGNTGAFF
15	TRBV7-9	NA	few	TRBJ2-3	TGTGCCAGCAGTGGTCCAGGGAGAGTCGCAGATACGCAGTATTTT	CASSGPGRVADTQYF
18	TRBV4-1	NA	NA	TRBJ1-6	TGCGCCAGCAGGCAAGACCCCGACCGGAGCTCCTATAATTCACCCCTCCACTTT	CASRQDPDRSSYNSPLHF
16	TRBV12-3/TRBV12-4	TRBD2	NA	TRBJ2-2	TGTGCCAGCAGTCCACGGGCTAGCGGGAGTTACGGGGAGCTCGTTTTT	CASSPRASGSYGELVF
20	TRBV11-3	TRBD2	NA	TRBJ2-1	TGTGCCAGCAGCTTAAGGGCTAACGGGAGGATCCCGTTCTCCTACAATGAGCAGTTCTTC	CASSLRANGRIPFSYNEQFF
13	TRBV4-1	NA	many	TRBJ2-7	TGCGCCAGCAGCCAAGGAGGCGGGACGGAGCAGTACTTC	CASSQGGGTEQYF
15	TRBV6-5	NA	NA	TRBJ2-5	TGTGCCAGCAGTTACGGACTGGACATCCAAGAGACCCAGTACTTC	CASSYGLDIQETQYF
12	TRBV12-3/TRBV12-4	NA	few	TRBJ1-1	TGTGCCACTTCCCTCGGGAGGACTGAAGCTTTCTTT	CATSLGRTEAFF
12	TRBV6-1	NA	many	TRBJ2-1	TGTGCCAGCAGTCTAGAGTACAATGAGCAGTTCTTC	CASSLEYNEQFF
15	TRBV6-5	TRBD1	once	TRBJ1-4	TGTGCCAGCAGTTCCGACAGGGCAACTAATGAAAAACTGCTTTTT	CASSSDRATNEKLLF
15	TRBV6-6	TRBD2	few	TRBJ2-3	TGTGCCAGCAGTTACTCTCTAGCGGATACAGATACGCAGTATTTT	CASSYSLADTDTQYF
15	TRBV5-5	TRBD2	NA	TRBJ2-7	TGTGCCAGCAGGGGTGCTAGCGGGAGGGCCCACGAGCAGTATTTC	CASRGASGRAHEQYF
15	TRBV6-6	TRBD2	many	TRBJ2-7	TGTGCCAGCAGTTACCAGCGGGAGGACCTATACGAGCAGTACTTC	CASSYQREDLYEQYF
17	TRBV4-1	NA	many	TRBJ2-3	TGCGCCAGCAGCCAAGATCTGGGGTTCTATCGTCCAGATACGCAGTATTTT	CASSQDLGFYRPDTQYF
14	TRBV11-1	TRBD1	many	TRBJ1-1	TGTGCCAGCAACAAGGACAGGGCTTACACTGAAGCTTTCTTT	CASNKDRAYTEAFF